The 15 T cell receptor beta chains reported below all come from one sample, sequenced in a study of cytomegalovirus exposure and HLA in healthy donors. The data were produced by immunoSEQ multiplex PCR, yet TCRdb's version contains in-frame clones alone and is incomplete. This table holds 140,000 to 150,000 clones, 94% found once. Material for sequencing was PBMCs. The receptors were sampled from a man between 18 and 35 years old in good health and CMV-seropositive.

The V call is TRBV27, the J call TRBJ2-7; TRBD1 aligns across 8 bases. CDR1 MNHEY and CDR2 SMNVEV come from the germline V gene (reference sequence). The CDR3 is 15 amino acids. V lost 6 bases and J lost 4; bases outside the gene matches: 11. CDR3 DNA sequence: TGTGCCAGCAGCGACCGGACAGGGCCGGTATACGAGCAGTACTTC. It yields the protein CASSDRTGPVYEQYF.

This rearrangement joins TRBV2 to TRBJ2-1; 10 bases match TRBD2. The CDR3 is 15 amino acids. Losses at the gene ends were 5 bases for V and 2 bases for J; bases not matched to a gene: 3. The germline V gene has CDR1 SNHLY and CDR2 FYNNEI. CDR3: CASSSTSGPYNEQFF. CDR3 DNA sequence: TGTGCCAGCAGTTCGACTAGCGGGCCCTACAATGAGCAGTTCTTC.

The chain carries TRBV7-6 and TRBJ2-7; perhaps TRBD2 as D (5 bases). The CDR3 is 11 amino acids. The germline CDR1 and CDR2 sequences are SGHVS and FNYEAQ. The ends were cut back, 4 bases at V and 6 bases at J, with 7 bases in the middle. The CDR3 region is CASSSSTEQYF. CDR3 DNA: TGTGCCAGCAGCTCTAGCACCGAGCAGTACTTC.

The V gene is TRBV6-1, the J gene TRBJ2-7; TRBD2 agrees at 8 bases. V lost 7 bases, J lost 3 bases, and 11 bases stayed unmatched. Germline loops: CDR1 MNHNS, CDR2 SASEGT. The CDR3 is 15 amino acids. The CDR3 region is CASTAGGGPFYEQYF. Written as DNA, the CDR3 is TGTGCCAGCACAGCCGGCGGGGGGCCCTTCTACGAGCAGTACTTC.

The chain links TRBV7-8 to TRBJ1-6, with 7 bases lining up with TRBD1. From germline, CDR1 is SGHVS and CDR2 FQNEAQ. The CDR3 sequence is 17 residues long. V lost 0 bases and J lost 6; bases outside the gene matches: 8. The DNA for the CDR3 is TGTGCCAGCAGCTTAGCCCTAAGCGCAGGGGGTAATTCACCCCTCCACTTT. Its translation: CASSLALSAGGNSPLHF.

The gene calls are TRBV27 and TRBJ1-2; no clear D. The germline V gene encodes CDR1 MNHEY and CDR2 SMNVEV (reference sequence). The V and J ends lost 3 bases and 4 bases respectively, with 15 bases between them. The CDR3 length is 15 residues. The CDR3: CASSLGGGGIYGYTF. For the CDR3, the DNA is TGTGCCAGCAGTTTGGGCGGTGGAGGTATCTATGGCTACACCTTC.

In regard to this clone: Other DNA sequences from this sample encode an identical CDR3 as well. The chain combines TRBV20-1 with TRBJ2-7; 7 bases are a match to TRBD1. The CDR3 sequence is 11 residues long. V was pared by 6 bases and J by 5 bases, with 4 bases of the junction left unmatched. CDR1 and CDR2 from the germline V gene are DFQATT and SNEGSKA (reference sequence). The CDR3 nucleotides are TGCAGTGCCCGACAGGGTAACGAGCAGTACTTC. Its translation is CSARQGNEQYF.

The gene calls are TRBV4-1 and TRBJ2-7, with 10 bases that match TRBD2. The CDR3 sequence is 16 residues long. Germline values: CDR1 MGHRA, CDR2 YSYEKL. V trimming: 4 bases; J trimming: 3 bases; junction bases outside the gene matches: 9. The CDR3 here is CASSPLLAGALYEQYF. The CDR3 coding sequence is TGCGCCAGCAGCCCGCTTCTAGCGGGAGCCCTCTACGAGCAGTACTTC.

This clone showed up just once. The CDR3 nucleotides read TGTGCCAGCAGTTCCCCAGGGACTAGCCCCTACGAGCAGTACTTC. The encoded protein is CASSSPGTSPYEQYF. The gene calls are TRBV7-9 and TRBJ2-7; 9 bases are a match to TRBD2. Germline CDR1 is SEHNR and CDR2 is FQNEAQ (reference sequence). V lost 6 bases and J lost 2; bases outside the gene matches: 8. This CDR3 region has 15 residues. Together with reference TRBV7-9 and TRBJ2-7, the CDR3 gives the full variable domain: DTGVSQNPRHKITKRGQNVTFRCDPISEHNRLYWYRQTLGQGPEFLTYFQNEAQLEKSRLLSDRFSAERPKGSFSTLEIQRTEQGDSAMYLCASSSPGTSPYEQYFGPGTRLTVT.

The V and J genes are TRBV28 and TRBJ2-2, with D perhaps matching TRBD2 (6 bases). Germline assignment: CDR1 MDHEN and CDR2 SYDVKM. The ends were cut back, 2 bases at V and 5 bases at J, with 9 bases in the middle. CDR3 length: 14 amino acids. The CDR3 here is CASSLGGRTGELFF. CDR3 bases: TGTGCCAGCAGTTTAGGGGGGAGGACCGGGGAGCTGTTTTTT.

The J gene is TRBJ2-2, the V gene TRBV5-1; a weak D match, TRBD2 (6 bases). Trimming cost V 2 bases and J 4 bases, with 12 bases left between them. The CDR3 loop spans 15 amino acids. CDR1 and CDR2 (germline): SGHRS, YFSETQ. The CDR3 sequence is CASSFTVGGTGELFF. In nucleotides, the CDR3 is TGCGCCAGCAGCTTTACAGTGGGAGGCACCGGGGAGCTGTTTTTT.

The genes are TRBV7-2 and TRBJ1-5; D perhaps matches TRBD1 (5 bases). This CDR3 is 15 amino acids long. Trimming shortened V by 4 bases and J by 7 bases, and 17 bases separated the two germline ends. Germline V gives CDR1 SGHTA, CDR2 FQGNSA. In DNA form, the CDR3 reads TGTGCCAGCAGCTCCCGCAGGGTAGCAGGGCAGCCCCAGCATTTT. Amino acid sequence: CASSSRRVAGQPQHF.

This clone has just a few counts. The chain carries TRBV29-1 and TRBJ1-1; TRBD1 agrees at 7 bases. The germline gives CDR1 SQVTM, CDR2 ANQGSEA. Trimming took 5 bases from V and 10 from J; bases not matched to a gene: 7. This CDR3 region has 11 residues. CDR3 residues: CSVRVGQIAFF. The DNA for the CDR3 is TGCAGCGTTAGAGTGGGACAGATAGCTTTCTTT. Full variable domain (rest looked up from reference TRBV29-1 and TRBJ1-1): SAVISQKPSRDICQRGTSLTIQCQVDSQVTMMFWYRQQPGQSLTLIATANQGSEATYESGFVIDKFPISRPNLTFSTLTVSNMSPEDSSIYLCSVRVGQIAFFGQGTRLTVV.

The chain combines TRBV27 with TRBJ2-5; 10 bases line up with TRBD2. This CDR3 contains 15 residues. Per germline, CDR1 MNHEY and CDR2 SMNVEV (reference sequence). The ends lost 5 bases at V and 3 bases at J; junction bases unmatched: 6. CDR3 sequence: CASSLLAGVEETQYF. The CDR3 DNA is TGTGCCAGCAGTCTCCTAGCGGGAGTGGAAGAGACCCAGTACTTC.

CDR3 residues: CASIPIWREGLDTQYF. In DNA, the CDR3 is TGTGCCAGCATCCCAATCTGGCGGGAGGGCTTAGATACGCAGTATTTT. The chain employs TRBV7-2 and TRBJ2-3; 9 nucleotides align to TRBD2. This CDR3 contains 16 residues. Losses at the gene ends were 7 bases for V and 5 bases for J; bases not matched to a gene: 13. CDR1 and CDR2 from the germline V gene are SGHTA and FQGNSA.